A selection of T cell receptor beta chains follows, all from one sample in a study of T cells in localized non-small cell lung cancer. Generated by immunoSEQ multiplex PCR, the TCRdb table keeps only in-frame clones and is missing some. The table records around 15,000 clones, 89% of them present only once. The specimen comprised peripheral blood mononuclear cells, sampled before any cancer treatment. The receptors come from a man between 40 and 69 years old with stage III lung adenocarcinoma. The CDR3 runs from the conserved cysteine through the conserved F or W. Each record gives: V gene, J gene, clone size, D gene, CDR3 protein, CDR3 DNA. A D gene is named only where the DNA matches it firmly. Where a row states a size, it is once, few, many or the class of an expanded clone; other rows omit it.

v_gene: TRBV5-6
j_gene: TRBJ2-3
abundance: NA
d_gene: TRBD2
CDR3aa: CASTSPNGPGGTQYF
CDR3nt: TGTGCCAGCACTTCCCCCAACGGTCCGGGGGGGACGCAGTATTTT

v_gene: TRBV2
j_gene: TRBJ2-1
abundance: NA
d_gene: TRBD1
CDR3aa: CASRMTGGFYNEQFF
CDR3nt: TGTGCCAGCAGAATGACAGGGGGCTTCTACAATGAGCAGTTCTTC

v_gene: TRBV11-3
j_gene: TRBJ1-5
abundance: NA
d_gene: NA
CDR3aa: CASSSTGDFNQPQHF
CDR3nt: TGTGCCAGCAGCTCCACAGGCGACTTCAATCAGCCCCAGCATTTT

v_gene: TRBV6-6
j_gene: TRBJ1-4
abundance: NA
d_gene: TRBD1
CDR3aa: CASSGLNRGSEKLFF
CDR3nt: TGTGCCAGCAGTGGCTTAAACAGGGGGAGTGAAAAACTGTTTTTT

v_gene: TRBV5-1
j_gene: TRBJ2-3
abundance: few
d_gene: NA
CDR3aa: CATREGGYTDTQYF
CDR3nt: TGCGCCACCCGAGAAGGGGGTTACACAGATACGCAGTATTTT

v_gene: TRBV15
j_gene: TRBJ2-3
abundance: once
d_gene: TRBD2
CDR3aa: CATSGGTVTDTQYF
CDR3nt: TGTGCCACCTCGGGAGGCACAGTCACAGATACGCAGTATTTT

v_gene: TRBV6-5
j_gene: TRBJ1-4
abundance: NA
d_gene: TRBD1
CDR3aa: CASTKSDRGNEKLFF
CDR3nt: TGTGCCAGCACCAAATCGGACAGGGGGAATGAAAAACTGTTTTTT

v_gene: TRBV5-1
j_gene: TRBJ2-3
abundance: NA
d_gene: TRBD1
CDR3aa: CASSPRDRGTDTQYF
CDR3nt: TGCGCCAGCAGCCCCCGGGACAGGGGAACAGATACGCAGTATTTT

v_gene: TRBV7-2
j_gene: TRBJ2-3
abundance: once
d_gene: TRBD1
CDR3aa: CASSRRTGGTDTQYF
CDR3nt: TGTGCCAGCAGCCGCAGGACAGGGGGCACAGATACGCAGTATTTT

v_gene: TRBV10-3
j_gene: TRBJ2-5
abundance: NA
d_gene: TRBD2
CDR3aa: CAISGRGTEETQYF
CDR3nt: TGTGCCATCAGTGGGCGGGGGACGGAAGAGACCCAGTACTTC

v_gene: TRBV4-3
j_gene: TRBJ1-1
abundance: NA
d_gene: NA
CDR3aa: CASSQVVGGEVLKAFF
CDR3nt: TGCGCCAGCAGCCAAGTTGTCGGGGGCGAGGTGTTAAAAGCTTTCTTT

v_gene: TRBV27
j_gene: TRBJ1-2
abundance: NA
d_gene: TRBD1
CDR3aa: CASATPRDSLRYGYTF
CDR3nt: TGTGCCAGCGCAACTCCCCGGGACAGCCTTCGGTATGGCTACACCTTC

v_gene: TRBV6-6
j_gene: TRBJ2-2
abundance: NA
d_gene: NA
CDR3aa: CASSYSIDTGELFF
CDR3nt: TGTGCCAGCAGTTACTCCATTGATACCGGGGAGCTGTTTTTT

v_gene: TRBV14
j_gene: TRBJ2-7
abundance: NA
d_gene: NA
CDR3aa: CASSRSGETYEQYF
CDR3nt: TGTGCCAGCAGCCGGAGCGGAGAGACCTACGAGCAGTACTTC

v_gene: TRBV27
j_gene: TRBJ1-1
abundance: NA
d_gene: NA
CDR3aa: CASSLLAGGNTEAFF
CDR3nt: TGTGCCAGCAGTTTATTAGCTGGGGGGAACACTGAAGCTTTCTTT

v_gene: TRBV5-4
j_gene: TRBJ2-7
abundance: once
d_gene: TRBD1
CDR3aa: CASSRDRPSSYEQYF
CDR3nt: TGTGCCAGCAGCCGGGACAGGCCGAGCTCCTACGAGCAGTACTTC

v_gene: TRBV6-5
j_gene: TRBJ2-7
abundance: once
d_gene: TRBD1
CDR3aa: CASSHRGPIHEQYF
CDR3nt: TGTGCCAGCAGTCACAGGGGCCCCATCCACGAGCAGTACTTC

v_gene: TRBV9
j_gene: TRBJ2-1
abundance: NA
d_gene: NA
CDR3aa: CASSPLRADEQFF
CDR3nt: TGTGCCAGCAGCCCCCTCCGAGCAGATGAGCAGTTCTTC

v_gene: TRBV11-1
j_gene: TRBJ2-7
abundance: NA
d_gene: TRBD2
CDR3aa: CASSLGGSMGYLSYEQYF
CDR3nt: TGTGCCAGCAGCTTGGGGGGGAGCATGGGATACCTGAGCTACGAGCAGTACTTC

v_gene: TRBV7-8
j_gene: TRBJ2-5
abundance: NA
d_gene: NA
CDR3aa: CASSLEFQQETQYF
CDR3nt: TGTGCCAGCAGCTTAGAGTTCCAACAAGAGACCCAGTACTTC

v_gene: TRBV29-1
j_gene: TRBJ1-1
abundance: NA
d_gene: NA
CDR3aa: CSVEGTEAFF
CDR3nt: TGCAGCGTTGAGGGGACTGAAGCTTTCTTT

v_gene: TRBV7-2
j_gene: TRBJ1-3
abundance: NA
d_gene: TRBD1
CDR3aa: CASSLNRGSGGNTIYF
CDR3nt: TGTGCCAGCAGCTTAAACAGGGGTTCGGGTGGAAACACCATATATTTT

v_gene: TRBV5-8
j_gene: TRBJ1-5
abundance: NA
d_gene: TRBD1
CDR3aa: CASSSQGQGIQPQHF
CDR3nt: TGTGCCAGCAGCTCCCAGGGACAGGGGATTCAGCCCCAGCATTTT

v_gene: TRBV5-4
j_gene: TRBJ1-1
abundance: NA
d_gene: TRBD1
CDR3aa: CASSFGAGQGKVEAFF
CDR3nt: TGTGCCAGCAGCTTTGGGGCTGGACAGGGAAAAGTGGAGGCTTTCTTT

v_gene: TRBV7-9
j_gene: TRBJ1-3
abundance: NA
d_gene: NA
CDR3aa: CASSSVGARSGNTIYF
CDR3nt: TGTGCCAGCAGCTCGGTGGGGGCCCGCTCTGGAAACACCATATATTTT

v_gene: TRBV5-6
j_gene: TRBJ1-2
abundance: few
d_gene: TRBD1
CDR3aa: CASSPSLTGLSYGYTF
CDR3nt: TGTGCCAGCAGCCCTTCGTTGACAGGGTTAAGCTATGGCTACACCTTC

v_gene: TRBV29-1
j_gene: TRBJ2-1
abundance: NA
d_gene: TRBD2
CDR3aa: CSVGPRLAGRGEQFF
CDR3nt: TGCAGCGTTGGACCCCGACTAGCGGGGCGAGGGGAGCAGTTCTTC

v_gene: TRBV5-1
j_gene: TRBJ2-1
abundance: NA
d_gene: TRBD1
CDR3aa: CASSPLDRVIQFF
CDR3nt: TGCGCCAGCAGCCCATTGGACAGGGTTATTCAGTTCTTC

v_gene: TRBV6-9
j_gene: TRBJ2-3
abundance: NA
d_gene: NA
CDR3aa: CASSQGSTDTQYF
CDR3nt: TGTGCCAGCAGTCAGGGCAGCACAGATACGCAGTATTTT

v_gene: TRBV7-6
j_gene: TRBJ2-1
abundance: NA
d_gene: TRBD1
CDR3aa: CASSFGTATYNEQFF
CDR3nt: TGTGCCAGCAGCTTCGGGACAGCGACCTACAATGAGCAGTTCTTC

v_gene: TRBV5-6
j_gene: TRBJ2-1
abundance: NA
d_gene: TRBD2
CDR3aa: CASTMRTSGIYHDNEQFF
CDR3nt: TGTGCCAGCACCATGCGGACTAGCGGGATCTATCATGACAATGAGCAGTTCTTC

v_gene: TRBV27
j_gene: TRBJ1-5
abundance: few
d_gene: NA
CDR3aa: CAIGLNQPQHF
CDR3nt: TGTGCCATCGGGTTAAATCAGCCCCAGCATTTT

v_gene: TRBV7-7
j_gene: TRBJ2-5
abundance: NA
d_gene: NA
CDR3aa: CASSLVYGYQETQYF
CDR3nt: TGTGCCAGCAGCTTAGTCTACGGTTACCAAGAGACCCAGTACTTC

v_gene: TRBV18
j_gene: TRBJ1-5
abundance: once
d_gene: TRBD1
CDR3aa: CASSPDRVSQPQHF
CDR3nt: TGTGCCAGCTCACCTGACAGGGTAAGCCAGCCCCAGCATTTT

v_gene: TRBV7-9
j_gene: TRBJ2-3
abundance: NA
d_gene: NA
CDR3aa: CASSAIGRGATDTQYF
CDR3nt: TGTGCCAGCAGCGCCATTGGCAGGGGGGCCACAGATACGCAGTATTTT

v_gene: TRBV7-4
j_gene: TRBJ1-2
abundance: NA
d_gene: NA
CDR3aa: CASSLVGGQHNYGYTF
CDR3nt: TGTGCCAGCAGCTTAGTCGGGGGACAACATAACTATGGCTACACCTTC

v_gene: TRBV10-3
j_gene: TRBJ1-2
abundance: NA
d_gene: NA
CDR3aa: CAISDPSHANYGYTF
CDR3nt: TGTGCCATCAGTGATCCCTCTCATGCTAACTATGGCTACACCTTC

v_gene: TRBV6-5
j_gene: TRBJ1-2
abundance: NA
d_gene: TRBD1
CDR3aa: CASSPPGQGNYGYTF
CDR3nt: TGTGCCAGCAGTCCCCCGGGACAGGGGAATTATGGCTACACCTTC

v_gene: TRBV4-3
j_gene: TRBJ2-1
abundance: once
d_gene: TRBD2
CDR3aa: CASSQDSGSSNEQFF
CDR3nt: TGCGCCAGCAGCCAAGATAGCGGGAGTTCGAATGAGCAGTTCTTC

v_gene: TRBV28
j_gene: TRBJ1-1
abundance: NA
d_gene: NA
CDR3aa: CASSLFGTEAFF
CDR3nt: TGTGCCAGCAGTTTATTCGGGACTGAAGCTTTCTTT

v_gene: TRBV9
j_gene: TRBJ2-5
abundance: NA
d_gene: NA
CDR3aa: CASSVTQLFQETQYF
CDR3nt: TGTGCCAGCAGCGTGACACAGCTATTCCAAGAGACCCAGTACTTC

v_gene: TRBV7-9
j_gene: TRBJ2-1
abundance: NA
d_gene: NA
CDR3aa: CASSLVRGLGDEQFF
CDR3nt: TGTGCCAGCAGCTTAGTTCGTGGGTTGGGAGATGAGCAGTTCTTC

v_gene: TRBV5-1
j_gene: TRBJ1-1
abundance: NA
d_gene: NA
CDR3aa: CASSPGAARGANTEAFF
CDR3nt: TGCGCCAGCAGCCCAGGGGCAGCTCGAGGGGCAAACACTGAAGCTTTCTTT

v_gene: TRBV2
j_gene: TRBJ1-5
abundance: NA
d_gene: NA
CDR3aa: CASSEVGLPNQPQHF
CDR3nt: TGTGCCAGCAGTGAAGTCGGACTCCCCAATCAGCCCCAGCATTTT

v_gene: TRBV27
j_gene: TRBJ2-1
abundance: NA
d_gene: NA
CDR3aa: CASSLEKRITYNEQFF
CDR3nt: TGTGCCAGCAGTTTAGAGAAGCGGATCACCTACAATGAGCAGTTCTTC

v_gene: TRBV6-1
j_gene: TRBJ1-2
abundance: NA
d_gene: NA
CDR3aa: CASTLTGVNYGYTF
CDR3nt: TGTGCCAGCACCTTGACAGGAGTGAACTATGGCTACACCTTC

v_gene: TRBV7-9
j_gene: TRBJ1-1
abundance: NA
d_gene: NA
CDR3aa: CASSPLEAPYNEAFF
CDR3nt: TGTGCCAGCAGTCCCCTGGAGGCCCCTTATAACGAAGCTTTCTTT

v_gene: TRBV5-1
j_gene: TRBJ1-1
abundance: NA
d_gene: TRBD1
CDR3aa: CASSYTGDTEAFF
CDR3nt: TGCGCCAGCAGCTATACAGGGGACACTGAAGCTTTCTTT

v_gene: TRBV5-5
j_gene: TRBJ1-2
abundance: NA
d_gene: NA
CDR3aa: CASSLDPNRVFNYGYTF
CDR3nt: TGTGCCAGCAGCTTGGATCCTAACAGGGTCTTTAACTATGGCTACACCTTC